This TCR beta chain originates from a study of CD8+ T cells in alopecia areata (dated by TCRdb to between 2017 and 2018). In terms of the full investigation: High-throughput TCRbeta sequencing was used to examine T cell clonal expansion in alopecia areata in both the C3H/HeJ mouse model and human patients. RNA came from the PAXgene miRNA kit for fixed scalp, the miRNeasy kit for PBMCs, and the RNeasy kit for mouse skin. Scalp tissue and sorted CD4+ and CD8+ peripheral blood T cells from patchy and totalis/universalis alopecia areata patients and from healthy controls were covered by human TCRbeta sequencing. Scalp clonality was compared among normal scalp (n=4), patchy alopecia areata scalp (n=8), and alopecia totalis/universalis scalp (n=8). Amplification of TCRbeta CDR3 regions was done by immunoSEQ multiplex PCR using 35 Vbeta forward primers and 13 Jbeta reverse primers.

About this clone itself: The antigen this receptor binds is unknown. Per-base quality was not reported, and no clone a single base away is much larger than it.

Beyond this particular receptor, the publication reports: Compared with normal scalp, lesional scalp, particularly in alopecia totalis/universalis, had higher clonality and more expanded CD8+ clones, which suggests antigenic drive. Scalp TCR repertoire analysis is complicated because resident alphabeta T cells in normal human skin are also sequenced, whereas mouse skin is dominated by gammadelta T cells. Compared with mice, TCR sequences shared between patients were less clear, possibly partly because of HLA diversity across the patient population.

For a handful of biomarker-study patients, CD4+ cells were further sorted into CD25+CD127- cells. Lesional scalp punch biopsies and peripheral blood were collected from alopecia areata patients. After PBMCs were isolated by density centrifugation and stained for CD3, CD4 and CD8, a FACSAria was used to sort CD4+ and CD8+ T cells. Untreated alopecia areata patients were recruited as part of a multicenter biomarker study. The library was generated by the immunoSEQ multiplex PCR assay. For TCR sequencing, RNA was extracted from every sample and reverse transcribed into cDNA to serve as template. First-strand cDNA was synthesized with SuperScript III using a 2:1 mix of oligo-dT and random hexamers. A synthetic immune receptor repertoire was used to assess amplification bias, and residual bias was removed computationally. In the authors' own workflow: Raw reads were preprocessed to remove errors, and CDR3 was defined by IMGT conventions from the conserved cysteine to phenylalanine. Clonality was calculated as 1 minus Shannon entropy normalized by log2 of the number of productive unique TCRs. CD4 or CD8 identity of scalp clones was inferred by cross-referencing scalp TCRbeta sequences with sorted blood CD4 and CD8 repertoires. TCRdb limited this immuneACCESS table to in-frame rearrangements with V and J called. A share of clones is missing; checked studies link under half to unresolved V genes, and the rest is unexplained. For V, J and clone size, that table is used; D and trimming come from the DNA. This sample is represented by tens of thousands of clones; less than 55% of them were singletons. Approximately 2% of the sample is in the top ten clones.

Trimming costs V 1 base and J 1 base, and their ends lie 14 bases apart. Its CDR3 holds 16 amino acids, cysteine through phenylalanine. Only the CDR3 portion is preserved as DNA: 48 bases, with reading frame beginning at the first base. The germline V gene yields SGHTA for CDR1 and FQGNSA for CDR2. The source of this sequence is a human donor with alopecia areata. The rearrangement joined TRBV7-2 to TRBJ2-7, and the D gene may be TRBD2, 5 bases matching. Sequenced: CD4+ Tregs sorted from blood. The CDR3 sequence is CASSLGSGISSYEQYF. The nucleotide sequence is TGTGCCAGCAGCTTAGGATCGGGGATCAGTTCCTACGAGCAGTACTTC.